The next 9 T cell receptor beta chains were all read from a single sample in a study of long-term antiretroviral therapy in people with HIV. The assay, immunoSEQ v3.0, was run at survey level. TCRdb's table, derived via immunoSEQ multiplex PCR, lists solely in-frame clones and lacks some. The sample contains 20,000 or so clones, roughly 77% of which appear only once. The sequences come from unsorted PBMCs, collected 4.4 years after starting antiretroviral therapy. The receptors derive from a man under 40 with HIV.

The chain links TRBV27 to TRBJ1-6; D may be TRBD1 (6 bases). Trimming removed 5 bases at V and 10 bases at J, with 18 bases between. Germline V lookup: CDR1 MNHEY, CDR2 SMNVEV (reference sequence). This CDR3 spans 15 amino acids. As DNA, the CDR3 is TGTGCCAGCAGTAGCTGGACAGTCAAGGGGTCACCCCTCCACTTT. Translating gives CASSSWTVKGSPLHF.

This clone was counted a few times. As DNA, the CDR3 is TGTGCCAGCAGCGATCCCGGGACAGGGGACGGCTACACCTTC. This encodes CASSDPGTGDGYTF. This chain connects TRBV7-3 to TRBJ1-2; 10 bases are a match to TRBD1. This CDR3 has 14 residues. V trimming: 5 bases; J trimming: 8 bases; junction bases outside the gene matches: 8. Germline CDR1 reads SGHTA; CDR2 reads FQGTGA.

The chain links TRBV5-6 to TRBJ2-7; TRBD1 aligns across 7 bases. Germline trimming cut 4 bases from V and 1 base from J; bases unmatched to any gene: 5. The CDR3 runs to 14 residues. The germline gives CDR1 SGHDT, CDR2 YYEEEE. CDR3 nucleotide sequence: TGTGCCAGCAGCGGATCGACAGGGTCCTACGAGCAGTACTTC. It translates to CASSGSTGSYEQYF.

Written as DNA, the CDR3 is TGCAGCGTTGAGGGGGGGGAGGACTCCTACGAGCAGTACTTC. Translation gives CSVEGGEDSYEQYF. V usage is TRBV29-1 and J usage is TRBJ2-7; 7 nucleotides line up with TRBD2. CDR1 and CDR2 (germline): SQVTM, ANQGSEA. The CDR3 length is 14 residues. With 3 bases clipped from V and 0 bases from J, the junction kept 5 bases outside the gene matches.

The V call is TRBV25-1, the J call TRBJ2-5; 11 bases fit TRBD1. This CDR3 has 14 residues. CDR1 and CDR2 (germline): MGHDK, SYGVNS. Trimming took 4 bases from V and 5 from J; bases not matched to a gene: 3. CDR3 in amino acids: CASSGTGGFETQYF. The CDR3 nucleotides read TGTGCCAGCAGTGGGACAGGGGGCTTTGAGACCCAGTACTTC.

The chain couples TRBV9 to TRBJ2-1; possible D gene TRBD1, 5 bases. Per the germline V gene, CDR1 is SGDLS and CDR2 is YYNGEE. This CDR3 spans 16 amino acids. Trimming took off 3 bases at V and 0 bases at J, with 13 bases between the two ends. The CDR3 DNA follows: TGTGCCAGCAGCGCGACAGTGAAGAGCTCCTACAATGAGCAGTTCTTC. Translating it yields CASSATVKSSYNEQFF.

The chain links TRBV7-9 to TRBJ1-1; no clear D. This CDR3 region has 11 residues. Germline CDR1 SEHNR, CDR2 FQNEAQ (reference sequence). Deletions cut 1 base from V and 6 bases from J, with 3 bases between. CDR3 sequence reads: CASSLDPEAFF. Here the CDR3 DNA reads TGTGCCAGCAGCTTAGACCCTGAAGCTTTCTTT.

CDR3 DNA: TGTGCCAGCAGTTTAAACCTGGCAGGGGGCAGGAGGGGAGAAAAACTGTTTTTT. Its translation: CASSLNLAGGRRGEKLFF. The gene calls are TRBV27 and TRBJ1-4, with 8 bases fitting TRBD1. Germline CDR1 and CDR2: MNHEY and SMNVEV (reference sequence). This CDR3 has 18 amino acids. Trimming removed 2 bases from V and 8 bases from J; junction bases left unmatched: 16.

The rearrangement links TRBV27 to TRBJ2-1; unclear D gene. The CDR3 runs 15 residues. Germline CDR1 reads MNHEY; CDR2 reads SMNVEV (reference sequence). Trimming pared 0 bases from V and 0 bases from J, leaving 6 bases between. The CDR3 is CASSLSQSSYNEQFF. The CDR3 coding sequence is TGTGCCAGCAGTTTATCGCAAAGCTCCTACAATGAGCAGTTCTTC.